This T cell receptor beta chain derives from a study of CD8 T cells in Susac syndrome. It was with random hexamers that about 0.45 to 1 ug RNA was reverse transcribed. A multiplex approach, immunoSEQ multiplex PCR, amplified TCR beta CDR3 across 54 Vbeta and 13 Jbeta. Each CDR3 protein gets one entry after TCRdb re-called the immunoSEQ multiplex PCR reads with MiXCR. The sample has 150,000 to 200,000 distinct CDR3 sequences, about 95% seen once. CD8+ and CD4+ T cells taken from blood had their TCR beta sequenced. CDR3 length: 16 amino acids. Germline loops: CDR1 DFQATT, CDR2 SNEGSKA (reference sequence). V was shortened by 2 bases and J by 0 bases, with 17 bases between the two germline ends.

The chain recombines TRBV20-1 with TRBJ2-7; maybe TRBD2 (6 bases). The sequencing input was CD4+ T cells from PBMCs. This clonotype was sampled from a human donor in good health. Here the CDR3 DNA reads TGCAGTGCTAGACCCCTTGGAGGGGACCACTCCTACGAGCAGTACTTC. Its translation: CSARPLGGDHSYEQYF.